Sequencing of this T cell receptor (beta chain) was carried out in a study of cytomegalovirus exposure and HLA in healthy donors. Study findings and constraints: A missense variant in DCLRE1C was later tied to TCR beta V- and J-gene trimming. On later analysis, the bulk of CMV-associated TCR beta chains appeared to be HLA-restricted.

Primers for the PCR totalled 60 Vbeta and 13 Jbeta. Original data processing: An analysis performed later counted 73 million or so unique TCR beta chains (roughly 11 million of them shared). Data came from immunoSEQ multiplex PCR; TCRdb stores just in-frame clones and leaves some out. Clonal size and the V and J genes are those of that table, whereas D and trimming came from the DNA. The sample consists of about 130,000 clones, about 15% of them appearing once. This clone has a handful of counts. Its specificity is unknown. Source material: PBMCs. This clonotype was sampled from a female donor in good health and CMV-seropositive.

CDR3 protein: CAFGRDHLNGYTF. The DNA for the CDR3 is TGTGCCTTCGGGCGGGACCACCTCAATGGCTACACCTTC. The chain employs TRBV30 and TRBJ1-2, with D maybe TRBD1 (5 bases). CDR3 length: 13 residues. V was shortened by 7 bases and J by 6 bases, with 18 bases between the two germline ends. Germline V CDR1 and CDR2: GTSNPN, SVGIG (reference sequence).